Here is one T cell receptor (beta chain) with its context. The CDR3 is 11 amino acids. Trimming took 7 bases from V and 2 from J, leaving 9 bases between them. Germline V gene sequence: CDR1 SQVTM, CDR2 ANQGSEA. Assay: immunoSEQ multiplex PCR; the TCRdb copy retains only in-frame clones and omits some. The sample has 1,400,000 or so clones; approximately 98.5% are singletons. The data belong to a study of shared clonotypes between healthy human individuals. V gene TRBV29-1 combines with J gene TRBJ2-7; D may be TRBD2 (5 bases). Sequenced material: naive CD4+ T cells sorted from blood. The sample's subset: CD45RA+ positively selected. The TCR sequence derives from a young man in good health. Here the CDR3 DNA reads TGCAGCGCATCCGGGGCCTACGAGCAGTACTTC. It is translated as CSASGAYEQYF.